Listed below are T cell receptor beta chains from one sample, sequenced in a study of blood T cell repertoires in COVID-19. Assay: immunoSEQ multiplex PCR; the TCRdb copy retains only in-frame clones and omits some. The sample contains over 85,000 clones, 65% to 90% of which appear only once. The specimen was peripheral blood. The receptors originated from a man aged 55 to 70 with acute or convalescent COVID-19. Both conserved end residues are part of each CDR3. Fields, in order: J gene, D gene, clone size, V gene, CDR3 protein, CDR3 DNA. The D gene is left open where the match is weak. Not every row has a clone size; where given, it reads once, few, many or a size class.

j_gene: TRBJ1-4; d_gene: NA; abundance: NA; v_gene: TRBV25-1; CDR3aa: CASSEGGSTNEKLFF; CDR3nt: TGTGCCAGCAGTGAAGGGGGCTCAACTAATGAAAAACTGTTTTTT
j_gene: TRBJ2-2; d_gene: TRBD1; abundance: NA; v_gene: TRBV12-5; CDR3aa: CASDGHSTGAGELFF; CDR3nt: TGTGCTAGTGACGGCCATTCAACAGGGGCCGGGGAGCTGTTTTTT
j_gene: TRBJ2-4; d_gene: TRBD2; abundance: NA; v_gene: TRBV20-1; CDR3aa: CSATIAGGGYF; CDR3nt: TGCAGTGCTACAATTGCGGGCGGGGGGTACTTC
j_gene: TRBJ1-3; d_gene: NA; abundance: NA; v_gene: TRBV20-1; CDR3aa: CSARQGNTIYF; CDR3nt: TGCAGTGCGCGACAGGGAAACACCATATATTTT
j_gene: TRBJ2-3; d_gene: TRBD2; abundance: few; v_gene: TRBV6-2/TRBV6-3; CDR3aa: CASSYYVPSGPTDTQYF; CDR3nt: TGTGCCAGCAGTTACTACGTCCCTAGCGGTCCCACAGATACGCAGTATTTT
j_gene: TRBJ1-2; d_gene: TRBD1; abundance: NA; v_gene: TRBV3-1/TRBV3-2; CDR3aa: CASSRGTGGYGYTF; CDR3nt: TGTGCCAGCAGCCGCGGGACAGGGGGCTATGGCTACACCTTC
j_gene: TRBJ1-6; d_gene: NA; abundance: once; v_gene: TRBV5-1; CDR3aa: CASSASRDTGNSPLHF; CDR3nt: TGCGCCAGCAGCGCTTCCCGGGACACGGGTAATTCACCCCTCCACTTT
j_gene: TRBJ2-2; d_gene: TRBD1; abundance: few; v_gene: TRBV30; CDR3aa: CASRPTGYTGELFF; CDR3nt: TGTGCCTCGCGGCCGACAGGGTACACCGGGGAGCTGTTTTTT
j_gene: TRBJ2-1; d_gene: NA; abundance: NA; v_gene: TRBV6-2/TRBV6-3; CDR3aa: CASSYLVLPREQFF; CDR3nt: TGTGCCAGCAGTTACCTGGTTCTCCCGCGGGAGCAGTTCTTC
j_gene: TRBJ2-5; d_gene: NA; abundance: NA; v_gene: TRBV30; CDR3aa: CAFSERETQYF; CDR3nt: TGTGCCTTCAGCGAAAGGGAGACCCAGTACTTC
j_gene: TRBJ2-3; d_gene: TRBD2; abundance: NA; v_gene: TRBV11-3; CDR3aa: CASSHGTSGIGTQYF; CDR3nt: TGTGCCAGCAGCCACGGGACTAGCGGGATTGGTACGCAGTATTTT
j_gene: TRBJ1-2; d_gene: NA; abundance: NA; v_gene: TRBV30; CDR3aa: CAWSVVSGGNGYTF; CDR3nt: TGTGCCTGGAGTGTAGTTTCTGGGGGCAATGGCTACACCTTC
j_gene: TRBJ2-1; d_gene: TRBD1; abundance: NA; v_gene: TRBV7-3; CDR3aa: CASSLGQGRYNEQFF; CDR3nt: TGTGCCAGCAGCCTGGGACAGGGGCGCTACAATGAGCAGTTCTTC
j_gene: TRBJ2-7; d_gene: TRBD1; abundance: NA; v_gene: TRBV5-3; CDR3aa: CARSKDRGRPSHEQYF; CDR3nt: TGTGCCAGAAGCAAAGACAGGGGGCGGCCGTCCCACGAGCAGTACTTC
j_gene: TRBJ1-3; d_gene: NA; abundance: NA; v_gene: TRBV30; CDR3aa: CATQANGGTIYF; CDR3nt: TGTGCCACACAGGCTAACGGGGGCACCATATATTTT
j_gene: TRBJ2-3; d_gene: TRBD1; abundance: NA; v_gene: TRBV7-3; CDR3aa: CASSMTGNRDTQYF; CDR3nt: TGTGCCAGCAGCATGACAGGGAACCGAGATACGCAGTATTTT
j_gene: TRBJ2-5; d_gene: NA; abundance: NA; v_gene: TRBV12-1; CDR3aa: CASSPCPGLAGEGAETQYF; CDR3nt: TGTGCCAGCAGCCCGTGCCCTGGACTAGCGGGAGAGGGTGCGGAGACCCAGTACTTC
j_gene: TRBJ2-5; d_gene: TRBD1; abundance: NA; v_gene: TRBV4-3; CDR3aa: CASSQRPPGQGETQYF; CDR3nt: TGCGCCAGCAGCCAACGTCCTCCGGGACAGGGAGAGACCCAGTACTTC
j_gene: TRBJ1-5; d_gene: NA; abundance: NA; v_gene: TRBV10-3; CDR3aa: CAIRYSSGQPQHF; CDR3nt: TGTGCCATCAGATACTCCTCAGGTCAGCCCCAGCATTTT
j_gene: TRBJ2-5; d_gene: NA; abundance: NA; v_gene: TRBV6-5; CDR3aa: CASRAAETQYF; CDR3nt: TGTGCCAGCAGGGCCGCAGAGACCCAGTACTTC
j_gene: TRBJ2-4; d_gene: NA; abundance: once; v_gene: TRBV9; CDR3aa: CASSVGEVLAKNIQYF; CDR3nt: TGTGCCAGCAGCGTAGGTGAGGTTCTAGCCAAAAACATTCAGTACTTC
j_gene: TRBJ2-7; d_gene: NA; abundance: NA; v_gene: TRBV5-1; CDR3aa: CASSLVGWTSYEQYF; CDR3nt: TGCGCCAGCAGCTTGGTGGGTTGGACAAGCTACGAGCAGTACTTC
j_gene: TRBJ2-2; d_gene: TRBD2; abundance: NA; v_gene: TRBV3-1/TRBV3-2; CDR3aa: CASSQDGIAGGVTGELFF; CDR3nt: TGTGCCAGCAGCCAAGATGGGATAGCGGGAGGTGTTACCGGGGAGCTGTTTTTT
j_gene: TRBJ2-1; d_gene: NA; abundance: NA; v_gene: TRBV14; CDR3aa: CASSQRGYNEQFF; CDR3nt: TGTGCCAGCAGCCAACGGGGGTACAATGAGCAGTTCTTC
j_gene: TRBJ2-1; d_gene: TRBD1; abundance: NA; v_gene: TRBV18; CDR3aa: CASSSGTGALSEQFF; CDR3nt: TGTGCCAGCTCATCCGGGACAGGGGCGTTAAGTGAGCAGTTCTTC
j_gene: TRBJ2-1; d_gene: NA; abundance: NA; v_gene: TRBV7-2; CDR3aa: CASSLRWERSSYNEQFF; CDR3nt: TGTGCCAGCAGCCTCCGCTGGGAGCGGAGCTCCTACAATGAGCAGTTCTTC
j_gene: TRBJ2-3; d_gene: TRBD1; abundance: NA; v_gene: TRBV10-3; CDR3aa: CALGQGPSTDTQYF; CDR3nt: TGTGCCTTAGGACAGGGCCCTAGCACAGATACGCAGTATTTT
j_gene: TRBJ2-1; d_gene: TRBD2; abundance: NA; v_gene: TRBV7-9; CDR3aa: CASSLAGGGWSDNEQFF; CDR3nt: TGTGCCAGCAGCTTAGCGGGCGGGGGGTGGTCCGACAATGAGCAGTTCTTC
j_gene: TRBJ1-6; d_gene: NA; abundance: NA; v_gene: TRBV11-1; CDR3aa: CASSLESRINSPLHF; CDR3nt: TGTGCCAGCAGCTTAGAATCCAGGATCAATTCACCCCTCCACTTT
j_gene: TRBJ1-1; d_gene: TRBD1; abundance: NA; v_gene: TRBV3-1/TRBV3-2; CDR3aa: CASSRGQGNTEAFF; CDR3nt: TGTGCCAGCAGCCGCGGACAGGGAAACACTGAAGCTTTCTTT